This T cell receptor (beta chain) was found in a study of shared clonotypes between healthy human individuals. Running of the assay took place at deep level. Only in-frame clones appear in the TCRdb table, and some are missing; sequencing was by immunoSEQ multiplex PCR. This repertoire shows under 1 million clones, roughly 92% found once; its top ten account for 20% to 30%. On this clone itself: Antigen unknown.

General study points: Generally, naive subsets came out with larger estimated richness than memory subsets. It was observed that about 5% of naive CD4 clonotypes were shared across a handful of donors.

CD45RO-negative, CCR7-positively selected cells formed the naive CD8 fraction, excluding terminally differentiated effector memory CD45RA+ cells. Trimming removed 7 bases from V and 5 bases from J, with 20 bases in between. The CDR3 has 15 amino acids. CDR1 is SGHVS and CDR2 is FQNEAQ in the germline V gene. Material: naive CD8+ T cells sorted from blood. This clonotype originated in a man aged 30-40 years in good health. The V gene is TRBV7-8, the J gene TRBJ2-5; perhaps D is TRBD1 or TRBD2 (6 bases each). The CDR3 region is CASTEEGGLRETQYF. Written as DNA, the CDR3 is TGTGCCAGCACCGAAGAGGGGGGTCTTCGGGAGACCCAGTACTTC.